Below, 20 T cell receptor beta chains from the same sample are listed, as sequenced in a study of identical twins' blood T cells. Each CDR3 protein is one row after TCRdb ran MiXCR on the 5' RACE reads. Among roughly 380,000 distinct CDR3 sequences listed, about 28% were seen once. The sequenced sample consisted of PBMCs. The source is a woman aged 18 to 55 in good health.

This clonotype has a count of ten or more. The genes are TRBV7-8 and TRBJ1-2; a weak D match, TRBD1 (6 bases). Germline V lookup: CDR1 SGHVS, CDR2 FQNEAQ. Trimming stripped 6 bases from V and 4 bases from J, with 15 bases between. This CDR3 is 14 amino acids long. The CDR3 bases are TGTGCCAGCAGTTTTACAGGGAATACCTATGGCTACACCTTC. It encodes CASSFTGNTYGYTF.

The chain uses TRBV5-1 and TRBJ1-2; 7 bases are shared with TRBD1. Losses at the gene ends were 0 bases for V and 4 bases for J; bases not matched to a gene: 3. Germline values: CDR1 SGHRS, CDR2 YFSETQ. The CDR3 runs 14 residues. The CDR3 is CASSLEGQVYGYTF. In DNA form, the CDR3 reads TGCGCCAGCAGCTTGGAAGGACAGGTCTATGGCTACACCTTC.

Ten or more counts support this clonotype. The chain recombines TRBV29-1 with TRBJ1-2; D ambiguous. The CDR3 is 11 amino acids. Germline assignment: CDR1 SQVTM and CDR2 ANQGSEA. V was pared by 6 bases and J by 5 bases, with 10 bases between. The CDR3 nucleotides are TGCAGCGTGGCCGGACGGTATGGCTACACCTTC. This encodes CSVAGRYGYTF.

This clonotype has at least ten counts. The chain joins TRBV10-3 to TRBJ1-1; 7 bases match TRBD1. This CDR3 contains 13 residues. Germline lookup yields CDR1 ENHRY and CDR2 SYGVKD. Trimming took 6 bases from V and 4 from J; bases not matched to a gene: 5. CDR3 protein: CAISDREITEAFF. For the CDR3, the DNA is TGTGCCATCAGCGACAGGGAAATCACTGAAGCTTTCTTT.

The V and J genes are TRBV4-3 and TRBJ1-1; the match to TRBD1 covers 9 bases. Trimming at V came to 4 bases and at J to 1 base, leaving 7 bases not matched to a gene. Germline V gene data show CDR1 as LGHNA and CDR2 as YSLEER. The CDR3 covers 16 residues. CDR3: CASSPLQGAWNTEAFF. Written as DNA, the CDR3 is TGCGCCAGCAGCCCACTACAGGGGGCTTGGAACACTGAAGCTTTCTTT.

In its sample, this clonotype was seen a few times. The genes are TRBV20-1 and TRBJ2-7; D is ambiguous. Germline V gene lookup returns CDR1 DFQATT and CDR2 SNEGSKA (reference sequence). The CDR3 spans 13 residues. Trimming cost V 2 bases and J 0 bases, with 8 bases left between them. DNA of the CDR3: TGCAGTGCTAGACTCCCGAGCTCCTACGAGCAGTACTTC. Its translation is CSARLPSSYEQYF.

The rearrangement links TRBV7-6 to TRBJ2-2, with TRBD1 as a possible D gene (5 bases). CDR1 is SGHVS, CDR2 FNYEAQ, per germline. CDR3 length: 13 residues. Trimming left V 5 bases short and J 3 bases short, with 7 bases between. The CDR3 region is CASSTTDTGELFF. The CDR3 DNA is TGTGCCAGCAGCACGACAGACACCGGGGAGCTGTTTTTT.

This clonotype showed up many times. This sequence joins TRBV29-1 and TRBJ1-4; D gene uncertain. Trimming removed 7 bases at V and 6 bases at J, with 9 bases between. CDR3 length equals 11 residues. Germline values: CDR1 SQVTM, CDR2 ANQGSEA. CDR3 bases: TGCAGCGGAGCGGTCTATGAAAAACTGTTTTTT. It translates to CSGAVYEKLFF.

A few counts support this clonotype. The chain has TRBV3-1 and TRBJ1-5; D unclear. The CDR3 runs to 14 residues. Trimming pared 3 bases from V and 5 bases from J, leaving 11 bases between. CDR1 LGHDT and CDR2 YNNKEL come from the germline V gene (reference sequence). The CDR3 reads CASSHRHVDQPQHF. The CDR3 region has the DNA TGTGCCAGCAGCCATCGACACGTGGATCAGCCCCAGCATTTT.

This clonotype was counted a few times. The chain is built from TRBV3-1 and TRBJ2-1; a weak D match, TRBD1 (5 bases). Germline V lookup: CDR1 LGHDT, CDR2 YNNKEL (reference sequence). V was shortened by 2 bases and J by 8 bases, with 13 bases between the two germline ends. The CDR3 contains 14 residues. CDR3 nucleotide sequence: TGTGCCAGCAGCCAATCAGGGTACCTCCATGAGCAGTTCTTC. Translating gives CASSQSGYLHEQFF.

This clonotype was seen a handful of times. The chain is built from TRBV20-1 and TRBJ2-3; D not resolved. Germline CDR1 and CDR2: DFQATT and SNEGSKA (reference sequence). V was trimmed by 5 bases and J by 0 bases, leaving 12 bases between them. The length of the CDR3 is 14 residues. Written as DNA, the CDR3 is TGCAGTGCTGTGAGGCCCTCTAGCACAGATACGCAGTATTTT. This sequence encodes CSAVRPSSTDTQYF.

This sequence joins TRBV5-6 and TRBJ1-1; possibly TRBD1 for D (6 bases). Trimming shortened V by 3 bases and J by 2 bases, and 14 bases separated the two germline ends. The CDR3 is 15 amino acids. Per germline, CDR1 SGHDT and CDR2 YYEEEE. CDR3: CASSWRGGGNTEAFF. Written as DNA, the CDR3 is TGTGCCAGCAGCTGGAGAGGGGGGGGCAACACTGAAGCTTTCTTT. The full variable domain, rest sourced from reference TRBV5-6 and TRBJ1-1, is DAGVTQSPTHLIKTRGQQVTLRCSPKSGHDTVSWYQQALGQGPQFIFQYYEEEERQRGNFPDRFSGHQFPNYSSELNVNALLLGDSALYLCASSWRGGGNTEAFFGQGTRLTVV.

V gene TRBV29-1 combines with J gene TRBJ1-1, with no clear D. The CDR3 is 10 amino acids. The ends were cut back, 4 bases at V and 5 bases at J, with 5 bases in the middle. Germline CDR1 SQVTM, CDR2 ANQGSEA. The CDR3 spells CSVAWTEAFF. The CDR3 DNA reads as TGCAGCGTTGCCTGGACTGAAGCTTTCTTT.

The chain has TRBV20-1 and TRBJ2-3; 10 nucleotides match TRBD2. Trimming cost V 0 bases and J 4 bases; bases outside gene matches: 4. The CDR3 has 15 amino acids. The germline gives CDR1 DFQATT, CDR2 SNEGSKA (reference sequence). The CDR3, as DNA: TGCAGTGCTAGAGATAAGCGGGGGGGCCCAGATACGCAGTATTTT. The encoded protein is CSARDKRGGPDTQYF.

To note about this clonotype: A much larger clone sits a single nucleotide away, making a read error possible. The chain uses TRBV29-1 and TRBJ1-1; D ambiguous. The CDR3 extends over 14 amino acids. The germline CDR1 and CDR2 sequences are SQVTM and ANQGSEA. Trimming shortened V by 6 bases and J by 0 bases, and 14 bases separated the two germline ends. This chain's CDR3 is CSVAALAVNTEAFF. CDR3 coding DNA: TGCAGCGTCGCTGCGCTCGCGGTGAACACTGAAGCTTTCTTT. Combining the CDR3 with reference TRBV29-1 and TRBJ1-1 gives the whole variable domain SAVISQKPSRDICQRGTSLTIQCQVDSQVTMMFWYRQQPGQSLTLIATANQGSEATYESGFVIDKFPISRPNLTFSTLTVSNMSPEDSSIYLCSVAALAVNTEAFFGQGTRLTVV.

This clonotype has just a few counts. V usage is TRBV7-2 and J usage is TRBJ2-3; 8 bases fit TRBD2. Trimming cost V 2 bases and J 0 bases; bases outside gene matches: 4. Germline V lookup: CDR1 SGHTA, CDR2 FQGNSA. CDR3 length: 16 amino acids. CDR3 amino acids: CASSLLSGGSTDTQYF. As DNA, the CDR3 is TGTGCCAGCAGCTTATTGAGCGGGGGTAGCACAGATACGCAGTATTTT.

As to this clonotype: At one boundary the junction diverges from the germline segment, which might be a read error. The V gene is TRBV3-1, the J gene TRBJ2-3; 7 bases match TRBD1. The CDR3 sequence is 15 residues long. CDR1 and CDR2 (germline): LGHDT, YNNKEL (reference sequence). The CDR3 sequence: CTSSQGTVGMNTQYF. CDR3 DNA: TGTACCAGCAGCCAAGGGACAGTGGGAATGAATACGCAGTATTTT.

This chain uses TRBV7-9 with TRBJ1-4, with 9 bases identical to TRBD1. The CDR3 is 15 residues long. V lost 2 bases and J lost 5; bases outside the gene matches: 3. CDR1 is SEHNR and CDR2 is FQNEAQ in the germline V gene (reference sequence). CDR3: CASSLTGQGNEKLFF. In DNA, the CDR3 is TGTGCCAGCAGCTTAACGGGACAGGGAAATGAAAAACTGTTTTTT.

About this clonotype itself: It is likely a read error, because the conserved phenylalanine at the end of the CDR3 is missing. The chain links TRBV5-1 to TRBJ1-1, with D maybe TRBD1 (5 bases). The ends were cut back, 0 bases at V and 0 bases at J, with 6 bases in the middle. The CDR3 contains 14 residues. CDR1 and CDR2 (germline): SGHRS, YFSETQ. The CDR3 here is CASSLEGMNTEAFS. DNA for the CDR3: TGCGCCAGCAGCTTGGAGGGGATGAACACTGAAGCTTTCTCT.

This clonotype has just a few counts. The J gene is TRBJ2-1, the V gene TRBV20-1; 8 nucleotides agree with TRBD1. Per the germline V gene, CDR1 is DFQATT and CDR2 is SNEGSKA (reference sequence). The ends lost 3 bases at V and 0 bases at J; junction bases unmatched: 4. This CDR3 contains 15 residues. The CDR3 loop reads CSARAGQASYNEQFF. The DNA of the CDR3 is TGCAGTGCTAGGGCGGGACAGGCCTCCTACAATGAGCAGTTCTTC.